Each of the 20 T cell receptor beta chains below was sequenced from the same sample in a study of regulatory T cells in long-lasting Graves disease. TCR beta libraries were built with iRepertoire HTBI primers and Arm-PCR of CDR3 regions. MiXCR, run by TCRdb on the multiplex PCR reads, gives a single entry per CDR3 protein. The sample gives roughly 400,000 distinct CDR3 sequences, around 20% of which show up once; roughly an eighth is in the top ten. Time point given: persistent/refractory GD, antithyroid drugs over 5 years with positive TRAb. TCR sequences were obtained from RNA taken from PBMCs. This specimen consisted of peripheral blood mononuclear cells (PBMCs), obtained when the disease was refractory, from a patient treated with antithyroid drugs. These receptors were taken from a female donor with Graves disease.

Many counts were recorded for this clonotype. The gene calls are TRBV7-9 and TRBJ1-5, with no clear D. The CDR3 totals 16 residues. Deletions cut 5 bases from V and 0 bases from J, with 14 bases between. Germline V CDR1 and CDR2: SEHNR, FQNEAQ (reference sequence). CDR3 protein: CASSRPRDNSNQPQHF. The CDR3 DNA reads as TGTGCCAGCAGCCGTCCACGGGATAATAGCAATCAGCCCCAGCATTTT.

V gene TRBV7-9 combines with J gene TRBJ2-1; the D is unclear. CDR3 length: 11 amino acids. The V gene's germline CDR1 is SEHNR and CDR2 FQNEAQ (reference sequence). The V and J ends lost 7 bases and 7 bases respectively, with 8 bases between them. CDR3 loop: CASIYGNEQFF. The CDR3 DNA is TGTGCCAGCATTTACGGAAATGAGCAGTTCTTC.

The table lists this clonotype with many counts. The chain joins TRBV12-3 or TRBV12-4 to TRBJ1-6; D is uncertain. This CDR3 region has 12 residues. Trimming pared 6 bases from V and 8 bases from J, leaving 8 bases between. The CDR3: CASRAGDSPLHF. CDR3 coding DNA: TGTGCCAGCAGGGCAGGAGATTCACCCCTCCACTTT.

This clonotype came up many times. The chain is built from TRBV27 and TRBJ1-1; D possibly corresponds to TRBD1 (6 bases). The V gene lost 4 bases and the J gene lost 4 bases, with 10 bases spanning the gap. CDR1 is MNHEY and CDR2 is SMNVEV in the germline V gene (reference sequence). This CDR3 is 13 amino acids long. The CDR3 DNA reads as TGTGCCAGCAGTTCCCTCAGGGGCACTGAAGCTTTCTTT. Translating it yields CASSSLRGTEAFF.

Worth noting for this clonotype: Since a far larger clone is one base different, this is likely a read error. The chain uses TRBV28 and TRBJ2-7; D may match TRBD1 or TRBD2 (5 bases each). CDR1 and CDR2 (germline): MDHEN, SYDVKM. V lost 6 bases, J lost 2 bases, and 14 bases lay in between. The CDR3 extends over 14 amino acids. The CDR3 DNA reads TGTGCCAGCAGACCGGGACCAGCGGCCTACGAGCAGTACTTC. Translation gives CASRPGPAAYEQYF.

In its sample, this clonotype was seen a few times. The chain recombines TRBV7-6 with TRBJ1-1, with D possibly TRBD1 on 5 matching bases. The V and J ends lost 1 base and 7 bases respectively, with 19 bases between them. CDR3 length: 16 amino acids. Germline CDR1 and CDR2: SGHVS and FNYEAQ. The CDR3 here is CASSLESGNRIIEAFF. Here the CDR3 DNA reads TGTGCCAGCAGCTTAGAATCTGGGAACAGGATAATTGAAGCTTTCTTT.

V usage is TRBV30 and J usage is TRBJ1-4; 8 bases line up with TRBD1. CDR1 is GTSNPN, CDR2 SVGIG, per germline (reference sequence). The V gene end was trimmed by 4 bases and the J gene end by 8 bases; junction bases not matched to a gene: 9. CDR3 size: 14 residues. The CDR3 spells CAWNFGQGGEKLFF. CDR3 nucleotide sequence: TGTGCCTGGAACTTCGGACAGGGAGGCGAAAAACTGTTTTTT. The full variable domain, completed using reference TRBV30 and TRBJ1-4, is SQTIHQWPATLVQPVGSPLSLECTVEGTSNPNLYWYRQAAGRGLQLLFYSVGIGQISSEVPQNLSASRPQDRQFILSSKKLLLSDSGFYLCAWNFGQGGEKLFFGSGTQLSVL.

This chain links TRBV15 with TRBJ2-5; D ambiguous. The germline V gene has CDR1 LNHNV and CDR2 YYDKDF (reference sequence). The CDR3 extends over 13 amino acids. Deletions cut 3 bases from V and 1 base from J, with 6 bases between. CDR3: CATSSFPQETQYF. The CDR3 DNA is TGTGCCACCAGCAGTTTTCCCCAAGAGACCCAGTACTTC.

CDR3 in DNA: TGTGCCAGCACCCACCCGGGAGGGTACGGGGAGCTGTTTTTT. It specifies CASTHPGGYGELFF. This chain links TRBV6-1 with TRBJ2-2; the match to TRBD2 covers 8 bases. V gave up 7 bases and J gave up 7 bases; unmatched junction bases: 8. Germline V lookup: CDR1 MNHNS, CDR2 SASEGT. The CDR3 spans 14 residues.

This clonotype came up many times. This sequence joins TRBV28 and TRBJ1-1, with D perhaps TRBD1 (6 bases). Germline V gene lookup returns CDR1 MDHEN and CDR2 SYDVKM. V lost 5 bases and J lost 6, with 19 bases in between. This CDR3 spans 15 amino acids. The CDR3 nucleotides read TGTGCCAGCAGTCACCGGGGGCGAGCGGCCGCTGAAGCTTTCTTT. Protein sequence: CASSHRGRAAAEAFF.

At least ten counts were recorded for this clonotype. The rearrangement links TRBV5-1 to TRBJ2-7; D tentatively fits TRBD1 or TRBD2 (6 bases each). Trimming removed 2 bases at V and 0 bases at J, with 15 bases between. The CDR3 extends over 16 amino acids. Germline CDR1 and CDR2: SGHRS and YFSETQ. CDR3 DNA: TGCGCCAGCAGCTTCGGGGGCGGGAAGAGCTCCTACGAGCAGTACTTC. It is translated as CASSFGGGKSSYEQYF.

This clonotype showed up many times. This chain joins TRBV2 and TRBJ1-5; TRBD1 aligns across 7 bases. V dropped 4 bases and J dropped 7; count of bases not matched to a gene: 4. The CDR3 is made up of 13 amino acids. Germline CDR1 and CDR2: SNHLY and FYNNEI. CDR3 DNA: TGTGCCAGCAGTGGTACAGGGGTGCAGCCCCAGCATTTT. Protein sequence: CASSGTGVQPQHF.

Ten or more counts support this clonotype. The rearrangement joins TRBV6-1 to TRBJ1-1, with a possible D match to TRBD1 (5 bases). The CDR3 sequence is 13 residues long. Germline CDR1 reads MNHNS; CDR2 reads SASEGT. V dropped 10 bases and J dropped 6 bases, with 18 bases sitting between them. The DNA for the CDR3 is TGTGCCACCCCCTCTAGGTCGGGGGCTGAAGCTTTCTTT. It encodes CATPSRSGAEAFF.

This clonotype was recorded at least ten times. One junction end does not reproduce the germline sequence, and a read error may be involved. J is TRBJ2-7 and V is TRBV5-1, with TRBD2 matching 11 bases. CDR3 length: 14 residues. CDR1 and CDR2 from the germline V gene are SGHRS and YFSETQ. The DNA for the CDR3 is TGTGCCAGCAGTTCTGGGACTAGCGGTTACGAGCAGTACTTC. This translates into CASSSGTSGYEQYF.

This chain uses TRBV4-1 with TRBJ2-6, with TRBD1 identical over 7 bases. V lost 1 base and J lost 0; bases outside the gene matches: 6. This CDR3 has 18 amino acids. Looked up from germline, CDR1 is MGHRA and CDR2 is YSYEKL. The CDR3 coding sequence is TGCGCCAGCAGCCAAGGCAGGGGGATGGGCTCTGGGGCCAACGTCCTGACTTTC. It translates to CASSQGRGMGSGANVLTF.

This clonotype was seen many times. The V gene is TRBV28, the J gene TRBJ1-5, with D perhaps TRBD1 (5 bases). The V end was cut by 3 bases, the J end by 6 bases, with 18 bases between. The CDR3 is made up of 16 amino acids. Germline V CDR1 and CDR2: MDHEN, SYDVKM. DNA for the CDR3: TGTGCCAGCAGTTTTGTAGGGACCGGGCGGCGTCAGCCCCAGCATTTT. The encoded protein is CASSFVGTGRRQPQHF.

V gene TRBV9 combines with J gene TRBJ2-3, with D tentatively TRBD2 (5 bases). The ends were cut back, 4 bases at V and 3 bases at J, with 15 bases in the middle. This CDR3 has 15 amino acids. CDR1 is SGDLS and CDR2 is YYNGEE in the germline V gene. The CDR3 DNA sequence: TGTGCCAGCAGCCCAGCGGCTTCACGAACAGATACGCAGTATTTT. This codes for CASSPAASRTDTQYF.

V is TRBV4-2 and J is TRBJ1-1, with D hard to call. The CDR3 extends over 15 amino acids. Germline V gene sequence: CDR1 LGHNA, CDR2 YNFKEQ. Trimming shortened V by 1 base and J by 2 bases, and 11 bases separated the two germline ends. The CDR3 DNA follows: TGTGCCAGCAGCCAAGGAACGAATTCCAACACTGAAGCTTTCTTT. This codes for CASSQGTNSNTEAFF.

The chain combines TRBV4-1 with TRBJ1-3; TRBD1 matches 10 bases. J gave up 7 bases and V 2 bases, and 14 bases lay outside the gene matches. The germline V gene encodes CDR1 MGHRA and CDR2 YSYEKL. The CDR3 extends over 18 amino acids. The CDR3 DNA reads TGCGCCAGCAGCCAACCCTTAAACCGGGACAGGGGCAGGAACACCATATATTTT. It specifies CASSQPLNRDRGRNTIYF.

V gene TRBV7-9 combines with J gene TRBJ2-6, with D uncertain. This CDR3 region has 16 residues. V gave up 2 bases and J gave up 0 bases, with 8 bases separating them. CDR1 SEHNR and CDR2 FQNEAQ come from the germline V gene (reference sequence). In DNA form, the CDR3 reads TGTGCCAGCAGCTTAACCGTCCCCTCTGGGGCCAACGTCCTGACTTTC. It yields the protein CASSLTVPSGANVLTF.